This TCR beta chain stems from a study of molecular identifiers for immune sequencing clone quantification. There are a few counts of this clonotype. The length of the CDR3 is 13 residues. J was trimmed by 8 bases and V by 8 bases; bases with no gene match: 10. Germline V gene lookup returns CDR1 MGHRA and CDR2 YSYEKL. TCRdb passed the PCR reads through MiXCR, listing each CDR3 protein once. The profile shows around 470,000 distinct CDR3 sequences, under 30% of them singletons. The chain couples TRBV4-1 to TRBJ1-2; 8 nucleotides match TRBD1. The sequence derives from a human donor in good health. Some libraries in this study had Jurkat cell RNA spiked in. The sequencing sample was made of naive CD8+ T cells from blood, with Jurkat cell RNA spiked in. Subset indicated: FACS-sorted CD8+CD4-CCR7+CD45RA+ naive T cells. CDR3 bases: TGCGCCAGCGCCGGACAGGGACTTTCCGGCTACACCTTC. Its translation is CASAGQGLSGYTF.